This TCR beta chain emerged from a study of blood T cell repertoires in COVID-19. For the study at large: From T cells, B-cell-depleted T cells, or PBMCs came the material, which was cDNA or gDNA.

The CDR3 has 13 residues. In the original analysis: Estimation of nucleated cell counts relied on the amplification of reference gene primers. Clones were read by immunoSEQ multiplex PCR, and TCRdb kept only the in-frame ones, dropping some. That table supplies the V and J calls and clone size; D and trimming were determined from the DNA. The sample lists over 250,000 clones, roughly 90% occurring once. This TCR derives from a woman aged 55 to 70 with acute or convalescent COVID-19. J is TRBJ1-2 and V is TRBV21-1; TRBD1 is the table's D call, not checked against the DNA. TRBV21-1 is recorded as a pseudogene. Sequencing was carried out using peripheral blood. CDR3 nucleotide sequence: TGTGCCAGCAGCAGCCGGGACAAGGGTGGCTACACCTTC. It specifies CASSSRDKGGYTF.